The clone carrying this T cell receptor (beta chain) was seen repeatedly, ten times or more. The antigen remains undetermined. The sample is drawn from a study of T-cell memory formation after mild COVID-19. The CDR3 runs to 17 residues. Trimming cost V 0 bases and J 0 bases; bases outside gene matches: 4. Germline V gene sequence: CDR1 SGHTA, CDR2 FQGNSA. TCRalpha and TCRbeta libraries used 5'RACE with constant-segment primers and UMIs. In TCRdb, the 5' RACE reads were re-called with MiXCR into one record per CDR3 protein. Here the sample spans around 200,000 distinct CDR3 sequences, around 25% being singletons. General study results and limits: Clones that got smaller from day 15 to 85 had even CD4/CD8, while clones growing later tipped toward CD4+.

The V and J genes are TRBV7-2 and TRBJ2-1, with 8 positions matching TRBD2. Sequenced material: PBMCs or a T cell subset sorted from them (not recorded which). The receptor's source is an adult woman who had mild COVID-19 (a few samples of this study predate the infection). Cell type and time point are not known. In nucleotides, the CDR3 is TGTGCCAGCAGCTTAGCGCCGGGACTAGGCTCCTACAATGAGCAGTTCTTC. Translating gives CASSLAPGLGSYNEQFF.